The rows below give T cell receptor beta chains drawn from one sample of a study of blood T cell repertoires in COVID-19. Data came from immunoSEQ multiplex PCR; TCRdb stores just in-frame clones and leaves some out. The sample comprises roughly 200,000 clones, more than 80% of which are singletons, and 6.2% rests with the top ten. Sequencing input: PBMCs or T cells enriched from blood (not recorded which). Source of these receptors: a man aged 35 to 55 who had recovered from COVID-19. Both conserved end residues are part of each CDR3. D genes are given only for firm matches. Rows may omit the clone size; those that give it use once, few, many or a size class.

TRBV7-2	TRBJ2-1	TRBD2	NA	CASSLGLAGYNEQFF	TGTGCCAGCAGCTTAGGGCTAGCGGGGTACAATGAGCAGTTCTTC
TRBV12-3/TRBV12-4	TRBJ1-2	NA	NA	CASSLTGYRCTF	TGTGCCAGCAGTTTAACAGGGTACCGTTGCACCTTC
TRBV7-8	TRBJ2-7	NA	NA	CASSLGGTYEQYF	TGTGCCAGCAGCTTAGGAGGAACTTACGAGCAGTACTTC
TRBV19	TRBJ1-1	NA	once	CASSSPPGVMNTEAFF	TGTGCCAGTAGTAGCCCCCCAGGGGTTATGAACACTGAAGCTTTCTTT
TRBV10-2	TRBJ2-5	NA	NA	CASSDPSDSQETQYF	TGCGCCAGCAGTGATCCCTCCGACAGCCAAGAGACCCAGTACTTC
TRBV30	TRBJ2-7	NA	NA	CAWSVRRGRNEQYF	TGTGCCTGGAGTGTAAGGAGAGGGCGGAACGAGCAGTACTTC
TRBV11-3	TRBJ2-2	TRBD1	NA	CASSPWTGVGWGTGELFF	TGTGCCAGCAGCCCGTGGACAGGGGTGGGCTGGGGCACCGGGGAGCTGTTTTTT
TRBV15	TRBJ1-4	NA	NA	CATSRDVDGRGVFF	TGTGCCACCAGCAGAGATGTTGACGGGAGGGGGGTGTTTTTT
TRBV9	TRBJ2-1	NA	NA	CASSVEAGSNEQFF	TGTGCCAGCAGCGTAGAGGCGGGTAGCAATGAGCAGTTCTTC
TRBV19	TRBJ1-1	TRBD1	NA	CASSDRVTEAFF	TGTGCCAGTAGTGACAGGGTCACTGAAGCTTTCTTT
TRBV5-1	TRBJ1-5	TRBD1	NA	CASSGTASNQPQHF	TGCGCCAGCAGCGGGACAGCTAGCAATCAGCCCCAGCATTTT